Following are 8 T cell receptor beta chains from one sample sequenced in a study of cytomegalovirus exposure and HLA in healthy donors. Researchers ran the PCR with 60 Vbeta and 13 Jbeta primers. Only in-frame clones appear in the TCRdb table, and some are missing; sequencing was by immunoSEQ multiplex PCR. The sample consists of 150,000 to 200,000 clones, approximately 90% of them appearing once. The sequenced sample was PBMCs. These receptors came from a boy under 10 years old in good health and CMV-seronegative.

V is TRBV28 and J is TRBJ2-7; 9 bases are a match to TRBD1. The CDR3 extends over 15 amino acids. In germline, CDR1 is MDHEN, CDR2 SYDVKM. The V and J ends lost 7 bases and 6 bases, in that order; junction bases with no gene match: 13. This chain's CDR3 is CASTPARGQGSEQYF. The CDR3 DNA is TGTGCCAGCACTCCAGCGAGGGGACAGGGTTCCGAGCAGTACTTC.

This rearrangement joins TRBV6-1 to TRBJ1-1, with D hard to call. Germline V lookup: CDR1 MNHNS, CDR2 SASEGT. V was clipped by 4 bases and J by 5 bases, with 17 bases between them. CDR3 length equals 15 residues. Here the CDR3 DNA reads TGTGCCAGCAGTGCCCTTCAGTTCGGGAGTACTGAAGCTTTCTTT. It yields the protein CASSALQFGSTEAFF.

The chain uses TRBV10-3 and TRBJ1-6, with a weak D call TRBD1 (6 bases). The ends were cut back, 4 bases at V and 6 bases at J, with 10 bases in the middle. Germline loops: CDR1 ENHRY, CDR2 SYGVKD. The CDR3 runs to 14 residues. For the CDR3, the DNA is TGTGCCATCAGTGGGGCACAGGGTAATTCACCCCTCCACTTT. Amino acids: CAISGAQGNSPLHF.

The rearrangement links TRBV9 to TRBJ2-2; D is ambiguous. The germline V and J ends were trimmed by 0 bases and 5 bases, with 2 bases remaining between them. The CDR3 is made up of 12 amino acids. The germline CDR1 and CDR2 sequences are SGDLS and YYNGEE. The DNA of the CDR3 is TGTGCCAGCAGCGTAGTAACCGGGGAGCTGTTTTTT. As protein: CASSVVTGELFF.

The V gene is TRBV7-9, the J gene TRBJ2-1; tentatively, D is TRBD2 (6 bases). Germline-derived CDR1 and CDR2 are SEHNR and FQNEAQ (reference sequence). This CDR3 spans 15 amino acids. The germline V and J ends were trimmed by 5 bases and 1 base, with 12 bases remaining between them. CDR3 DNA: TGTGCCAGCAGCGATACTAGCCCTTCCTACAATGAGCAGTTCTTC. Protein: CASSDTSPSYNEQFF.

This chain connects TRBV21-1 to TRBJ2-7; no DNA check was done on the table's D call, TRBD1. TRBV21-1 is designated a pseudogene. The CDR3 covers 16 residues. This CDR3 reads CASSTASTGGGGEQYF. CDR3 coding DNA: TGTGCCAGCAGCACCGCCTCGACAGGGGGAGGGGGCGAGCAGTACTTC.

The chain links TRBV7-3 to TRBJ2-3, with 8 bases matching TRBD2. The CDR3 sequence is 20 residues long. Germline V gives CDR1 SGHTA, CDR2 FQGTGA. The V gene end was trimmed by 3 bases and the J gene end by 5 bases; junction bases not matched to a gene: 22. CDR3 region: CASSLFSSGGGPGKGDTQYF. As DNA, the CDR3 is TGTGCCAGCAGCTTGTTTTCCTCTGGCGGGGGGCCCGGGAAAGGAGATACGCAGTATTTT.

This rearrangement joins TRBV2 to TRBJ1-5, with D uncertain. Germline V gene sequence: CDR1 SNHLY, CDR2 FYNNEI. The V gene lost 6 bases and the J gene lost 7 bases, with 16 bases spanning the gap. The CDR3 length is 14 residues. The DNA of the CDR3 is TGTGCCAGCAGGACCCTCCGGTCGGGACAGCCCCAGCATTTT. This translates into CASRTLRSGQPQHF.